This TCR beta chain was captured in a study of cytomegalovirus exposure and HLA in healthy donors. Primers: 60 Vbeta forward and 13 Jbeta reverse. The assay was immunoSEQ multiplex PCR, and TCRdb's table has in-frame clones only and misses some. This repertoire includes more than 45,000 clones. The CDR3 loop spans 13 amino acids. Germline V gene sequence: CDR1 SSHAT, CDR2 FNYEAQ (reference sequence). The sample taken for sequencing was PBMCs. The source is a young woman in good health and CMV-seropositive. The chain carries TRBV7-7 and TRBJ2-2; maybe TRBD1 (6 bases). For the CDR3, the DNA is TGTGCTGTCCAGGGGATTGGGACCGGGGAGCTGTTTTTT. As protein: CAVQGIGTGELFF.